The sequence of this T cell receptor (beta chain) was determined in a study of glioma-infiltrating T cells after dendritic cell vaccination. Study overall: Patients received three intradermal dendritic cell vaccine injections at biweekly intervals. Points from the study as a whole: Estimated pretreatment TIL content predicted outcome after dendritic cell vaccination. Higher TCR clonality did not directly relate to longer survival.

For this clone: Antigen unknown.

This CDR3 comprises 14 residues. V lost 6 bases and J lost 5; bases outside the gene matches: 6. The germline V gene encodes CDR1 MNHEY and CDR2 SMNVEV (reference sequence). TCRdb's table, derived via immunoSEQ multiplex PCR, lists solely in-frame clones and lacks some. This table holds roughly 90,000 clones, approximately 90% found once. This sample comprised blood, obtained before dendritic cell vaccination. The chain is built from TRBV27 and TRBJ1-5; 8 nucleotides line up with TRBD1. This receptor was taken from a human donor with glioblastoma. The CDR3 is CASSSDRDYQPQHF. Here the CDR3 DNA reads TGTGCCAGCAGCTCGGACAGGGATTATCAGCCCCAGCATTTT.